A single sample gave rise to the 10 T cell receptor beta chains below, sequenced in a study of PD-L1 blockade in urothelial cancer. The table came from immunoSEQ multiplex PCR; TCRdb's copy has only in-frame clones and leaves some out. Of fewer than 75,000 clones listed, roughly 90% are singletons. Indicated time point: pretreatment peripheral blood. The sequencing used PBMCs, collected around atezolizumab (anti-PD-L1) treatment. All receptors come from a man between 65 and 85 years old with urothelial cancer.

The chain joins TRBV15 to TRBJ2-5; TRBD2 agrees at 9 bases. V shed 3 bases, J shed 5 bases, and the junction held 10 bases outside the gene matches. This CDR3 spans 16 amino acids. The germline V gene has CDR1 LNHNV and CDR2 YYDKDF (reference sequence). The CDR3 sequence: CATSRGTSTKGETQYF. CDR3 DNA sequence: TGTGCCACCAGCAGGGGGACTAGCACGAAGGGGGAGACCCAGTACTTC.

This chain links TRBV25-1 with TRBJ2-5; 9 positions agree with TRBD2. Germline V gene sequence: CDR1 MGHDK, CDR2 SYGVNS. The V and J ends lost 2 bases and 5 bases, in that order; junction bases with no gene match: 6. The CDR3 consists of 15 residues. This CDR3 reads CASSERAGGPETQYF. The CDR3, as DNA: TGTGCCAGCAGTGAACGTGCGGGAGGGCCGGAGACCCAGTACTTC.

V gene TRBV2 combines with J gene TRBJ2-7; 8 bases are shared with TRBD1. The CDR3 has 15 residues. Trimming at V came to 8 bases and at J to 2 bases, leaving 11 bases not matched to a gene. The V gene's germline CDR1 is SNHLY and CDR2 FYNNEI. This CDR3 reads CASRLSETGAYEQYF. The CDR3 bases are TGTGCCAGCCGTTTGTCTGAGACAGGGGCCTACGAGCAGTACTTC.

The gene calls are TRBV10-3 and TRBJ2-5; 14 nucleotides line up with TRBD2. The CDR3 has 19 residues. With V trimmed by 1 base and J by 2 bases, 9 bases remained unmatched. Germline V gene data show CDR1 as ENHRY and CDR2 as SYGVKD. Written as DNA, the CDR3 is TGTGCCATCAGTGAGTTCAGACTAGCGGGAGGGACGATTCAAGAGACCCAGTACTTC. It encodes CAISEFRLAGGTIQETQYF.

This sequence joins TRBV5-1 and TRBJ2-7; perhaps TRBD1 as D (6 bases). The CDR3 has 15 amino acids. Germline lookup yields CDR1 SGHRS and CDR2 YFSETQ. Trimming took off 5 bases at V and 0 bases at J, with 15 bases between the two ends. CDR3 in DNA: TGCGCCAGCAGTCCAGGGGACGCAAGCTCCTACGAGCAGTACTTC. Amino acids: CASSPGDASSYEQYF.

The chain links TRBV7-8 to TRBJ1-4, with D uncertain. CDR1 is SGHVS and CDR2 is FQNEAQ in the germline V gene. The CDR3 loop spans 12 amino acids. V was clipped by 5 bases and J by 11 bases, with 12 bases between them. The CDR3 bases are TGTGCCAGCAGCACAACTGCGGGGAAACTGTTTTTT. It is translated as CASSTTAGKLFF.

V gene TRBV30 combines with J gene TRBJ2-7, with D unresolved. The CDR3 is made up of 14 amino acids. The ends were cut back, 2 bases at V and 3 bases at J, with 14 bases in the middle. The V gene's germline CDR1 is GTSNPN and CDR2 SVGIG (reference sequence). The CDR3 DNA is TGTGCCTGGAGTCGCCAGTCGAGGAACTACGAGCAGTACTTC. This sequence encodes CAWSRQSRNYEQYF.

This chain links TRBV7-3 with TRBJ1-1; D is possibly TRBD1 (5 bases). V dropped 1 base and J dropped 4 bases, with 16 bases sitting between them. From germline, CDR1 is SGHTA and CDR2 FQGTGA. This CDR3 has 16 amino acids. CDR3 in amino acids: CASSLKAAGGGTEAFF. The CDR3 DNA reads TGTGCCAGCAGCTTAAAGGCTGCGGGGGGAGGCACTGAAGCTTTCTTT.

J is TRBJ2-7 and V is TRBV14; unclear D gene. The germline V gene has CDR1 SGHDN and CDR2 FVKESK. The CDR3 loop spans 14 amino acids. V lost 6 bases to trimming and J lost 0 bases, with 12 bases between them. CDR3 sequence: CASSRDRASYEQYF. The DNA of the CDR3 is TGTGCCAGCAGTCGTGATCGAGCCTCCTACGAGCAGTACTTC.

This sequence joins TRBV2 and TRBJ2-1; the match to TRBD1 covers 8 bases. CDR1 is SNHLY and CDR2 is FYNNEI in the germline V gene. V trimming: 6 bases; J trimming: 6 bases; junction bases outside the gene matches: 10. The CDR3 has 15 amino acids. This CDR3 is CASRGWTGRSNEQFF. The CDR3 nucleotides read TGTGCCAGCAGAGGTTGGACAGGGAGGTCCAATGAGCAGTTCTTC. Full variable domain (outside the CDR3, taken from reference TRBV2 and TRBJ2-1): EPEVTQTPSHQVTQMGQEVILRCVPISNHLYFYWYRQILGQKVEFLVSFYNNEISEKSEIFDDQFSVERPDGSNFTLKIRSTKLEDSAMYFCASRGWTGRSNEQFFGPGTRLTVL.